The 20 T cell receptor beta chains given below trace back to one sample, sequenced in a study of CD8+ T cells in alopecia areata. Treatment of the sample: oral pan-JAK inhibitor, 5-10 mg twice daily. Samples from alopecia areata patients were lesional scalp punch biopsies and peripheral blood. cDNA serving as the sequencing template came from extracted, reverse transcribed RNA. Data came from immunoSEQ multiplex PCR; TCRdb stores just in-frame clones and leaves some out. This table has 6,500 to 8,000 clones, 64% appearing once. This specimen consisted of skin, obtained at week 4, from a patient treated with tofacitinib. The receptors were gathered from a human donor with alopecia areata.

This clone qualifies as medium-sized (0.01 to 0.1%). The chain couples TRBV6-1 to TRBJ2-2; 7 bases agree with TRBD1. V shed 4 bases and J 5 bases; nucleotides not matched to a gene: 4. The germline V gene encodes CDR1 MNHNS and CDR2 SASEGT. The CDR3 is 14 residues long. In DNA form, the CDR3 reads TGTGCCAGCAGTGGCCAGACAGGGACCGGGGAGCTGTTTTTT. This gives the protein CASSGQTGTGELFF.

Only one count was recorded for this clone. The chain carries TRBV20-1 and TRBJ2-7; unclear D gene. The length of the CDR3 is 11 residues. The V end was cut by 5 bases, the J end by 1 base, with 6 bases between. The V gene's germline CDR1 is DFQATT and CDR2 SNEGSKA (reference sequence). CDR3 loop: CSARHSYEQYF. The CDR3 DNA reads TGCAGTGCTCGACATTCCTACGAGCAGTACTTC.

The gene calls are TRBV4-1 and TRBJ2-5, with D perhaps TRBD1 or TRBD2 (6 bases each). The CDR3 contains 19 residues. CDR1 is MGHRA, CDR2 YSYEKL, per germline. Trimming took 4 bases from V and 5 from J, leaving 29 bases between them. Here the CDR3 DNA reads TGCGCCAGCAGCCCTAAAATTTTGACAGGTTTTGGAGGGCGGGAGACCCAGTACTTC. It encodes CASSPKILTGFGGRETQYF.

The chain joins TRBV11-2 to TRBJ2-7; D is undetermined. The V end was cut by 0 bases, the J end by 0 bases, with 9 bases between. CDR1 and CDR2 (germline): SGHAT, FQNNGV. The length of the CDR3 is 15 residues. CDR3 nucleotides: TGTGCCAGCAGCTTAGATCCCACGTTCTCCTACGAGCAGTACTTC. This codes for CASSLDPTFSYEQYF.

The chain links TRBV5-6 to TRBJ2-1; D gene ambiguous. With 0 bases removed from V and 7 bases from J, the gap between germline ends came to 8 bases. Germline values: CDR1 SGHDT, CDR2 YYEEEE. The CDR3 spans 13 residues. The CDR3 DNA reads as TGTGCCAGCAGCTTGGCCTACGGGAATGAGCAGTTCTTC. Its translation is CASSLAYGNEQFF.

This rearrangement joins TRBV9 to TRBJ1-3, with D uncertain. The CDR3 contains 14 residues. V lost 2 bases and J 1 base, leaving 7 bases between the germline ends. Germline V gene lookup returns CDR1 SGDLS and CDR2 YYNGEE. The DNA of the CDR3 is TGTGCCAGCAGCGTTAAGTTATCTGGAAACACCATATATTTT. The encoded protein is CASSVKLSGNTIYF.

The V gene is TRBV2, the J gene TRBJ2-2, with a tentative D call TRBD2 (5 bases). The CDR3 totals 16 residues. Germline V gene sequence: CDR1 SNHLY, CDR2 FYNNEI. The V end was cut by 8 bases, the J end by 3 bases, with 19 bases between. Written as DNA, the CDR3 is TGTGCCAGCCTCCGGCGGGCAGAAGCTCACACCGGGGAGCTGTTTTTT. Amino acids: CASLRRAEAHTGELFF.

This clone was counted between two and nine times. J is TRBJ2-2 and V is TRBV6-5, with no clear D. CDR3 length: 14 amino acids. Deletions cut 5 bases from V and 4 bases from J, with 11 bases between. Germline CDR1 MNHEY, CDR2 SVGAGI. The CDR3 protein is CASSPPPGTGELFF. CDR3 nucleotide sequence: TGTGCCAGCAGTCCTCCTCCTGGCACCGGGGAGCTGTTTTTT.

This clone was counted only a few times. Written as DNA, the CDR3 is TGCGCCAGCAGCTTCATGGGCAGGGAAGCTTTCTTT. This gives the protein CASSFMGREAFF. The chain has TRBV5-1 and TRBJ1-1; D is unresolved. The germline V and J ends were trimmed by 2 bases and 8 bases, with 10 bases remaining between them. CDR1 SGHRS and CDR2 YFSETQ come from the germline V gene. The length of the CDR3 is 12 residues.

The chain carries TRBV9 and TRBJ2-2; no reliable D call. The CDR3 spans 16 residues. The germline V and J ends were trimmed by 0 bases and 2 bases, with 11 bases remaining between them. Germline CDR1 reads SGDLS; CDR2 reads YYNGEE. CDR3 DNA: TGTGCCAGCAGCGTAGAACGACCCCTCAACACCGGGGAGCTGTTTTTT. Amino acids: CASSVERPLNTGELFF.

V and J are TRBV4-2 and TRBJ1-2; D may be TRBD1 (6 bases). The CDR3 runs 15 residues. Trimming shortened V by 2 bases and J by 2 bases, and 12 bases separated the two germline ends. Germline CDR1 LGHNA, CDR2 YNFKEQ. DNA for the CDR3: TGTGCCAGCAGCCAAAAGGGACATTTGAACTATGGCTACACCTTC. As protein: CASSQKGHLNYGYTF.

The rearrangement joins TRBV5-7 to TRBJ2-5, with a tentative D call TRBD2 (6 bases). The J call is doubtful: the DNA matches TRBJ2-7 better. TRBV5-7 is given ORF status, its function remaining uncertain. The CDR3 sequence is 15 residues long. CDR3 DNA: TGTGCCAGCACTCTCACGGCGCGGGGTTACGACGAGCAGTACTTC. The encoded protein is CASTLTARGYDEQYF.

V and J are TRBV4-1 and TRBJ1-2; TRBD1 aligns across 8 bases. The CDR3 loop spans 18 amino acids. V shed 4 bases, J shed 0 bases, and the junction held 13 bases outside the gene matches. The V gene's germline CDR1 is MGHRA and CDR2 YSYEKL. CDR3 in amino acids: CASSPIPGQGASNYGYTF. The CDR3 nucleotides are TGCGCCAGCAGCCCCATCCCCGGACAGGGAGCCTCTAACTATGGCTACACCTTC.

The gene calls are TRBV4-3 and TRBJ2-2; maybe TRBD2 (6 bases). Trimming left V 1 base short and J 1 base short, with 10 bases between. This CDR3 region has 16 residues. CDR1 and CDR2 (germline): LGHNA, YSLEER. CDR3 sequence (DNA): TGCGCCAGCAGCCAAGGGCTAGCGAGGAACACCGGGGAGCTGTTTTTT. As protein: CASSQGLARNTGELFF.

This clone was counted once. The rearrangement joins TRBV6-6 to TRBJ2-7; perhaps TRBD2 as D (6 bases). Germline V gene sequence: CDR1 MNHNY, CDR2 SVGAGI (reference sequence). The CDR3 loop spans 16 amino acids. Trimming cost V 5 bases and J 3 bases, with 20 bases left between them. CDR3 loop: CASSANRDFSYYEQYF. The CDR3, as DNA: TGTGCCAGCAGTGCTAACCGGGACTTCTCCTACTACGAGCAGTACTTC.

The chain has TRBV11-2 and TRBJ1-2; D uncertain. CDR1 is SGHAT, CDR2 FQNNGV, per germline. Trimming took 1 base from V and 0 from J, leaving 9 bases between them. The CDR3 loop spans 15 amino acids. The CDR3, as DNA: TGTGCCAGCAGCTTAGTACAGACCACTAACTATGGCTACACCTTC. It codes for CASSLVQTTNYGYTF.

V usage is TRBV4-1 and J usage is TRBJ2-7; possibly TRBD2 for D (6 bases). Trimming took 4 bases from V and 1 from J, leaving 8 bases between them. The CDR3 loop spans 13 amino acids. Germline V lookup: CDR1 MGHRA, CDR2 YSYEKL. CDR3 nucleotides: TGCGCCAGCAGCCGCGGGGAATCCTACGAGCAGTACTTC. Translating gives CASSRGESYEQYF.

This chain links TRBV7-8 with TRBJ2-7; D ambiguous. CDR3 size: 13 residues. V was clipped by 3 bases and J by 1 base, with 7 bases between them. Germline CDR1 and CDR2: SGHVS and FQNEAQ. CDR3 protein: CASSFSRSYEQYF. The CDR3 region has the DNA TGTGCCAGCAGCTTTTCCAGGTCCTACGAGCAGTACTTC.

The chain links TRBV11-2 to TRBJ2-3; 10 nucleotides agree with TRBD2. V lost 3 bases to trimming and J lost 3 bases; unmatched junction nucleotides: 9. The CDR3 sequence is 17 residues long. Germline values: CDR1 SGHAT, CDR2 FQNNGV. CDR3 sequence: CASSFLPAGGRTDTQYF. The CDR3 DNA is TGTGCCAGCAGCTTTTTACCAGCGGGGGGGCGGACAGATACGCAGTATTTT.

The genes are TRBV29-1 and TRBJ1-1; D gene ambiguous. CDR1 is SQVTM and CDR2 is ANQGSEA in the germline V gene. The V end lost 0 bases, the J end lost 0 bases, and 5 bases lay between the germline ends. The CDR3 runs to 13 residues. In DNA form, the CDR3 reads TGCAGCGTTGAAGACTACATGAACACTGAAGCTTTCTTT. It yields the protein CSVEDYMNTEAFF. The full variable domain, its missing parts supplied by reference TRBV29-1 and TRBJ1-1, is SAVISQKPSRDICQRGTSLTIQCQVDSQVTMMFWYRQQPGQSLTLIATANQGSEATYESGFVIDKFPISRPNLTFSTLTVSNMSPEDSSIYLCSVEDYMNTEAFFGQGTRLTVV.